This passage covers 17 T cell receptor beta chains from one sample sequenced in a study of T cell changes during pregnancy in multiple sclerosis. The repertoire was sequenced with immunoSEQ multiplex PCR; TCRdb's copy has only in-frame clones and lacks some. The sample consists of approximately 31,000 clones, roughly 91% of them appearing once. The sequences come from CD4+ T cells from peripheral blood mononuclear cells, collected in the second trimester of pregnancy. The source is a female donor with multiple sclerosis, enrolled in a pregnancy study.

The chain uses TRBV7-2 and TRBJ2-7; 8 bases are a match to TRBD2. The CDR3 extends over 14 amino acids. Germline V lookup: CDR1 SGHTA, CDR2 FQGNSA. The trim removed 1 base at V and 4 bases at J, leaving 3 bases unmatched. This CDR3 is CASSLDGRGYEQYF. The CDR3 region has the DNA TGTGCCAGCAGCTTAGACGGGAGGGGGTACGAGCAGTACTTC.

V is TRBV2 and J is TRBJ2-3, with 10 nucleotides matching TRBD2. Germline V gene sequence: CDR1 SNHLY, CDR2 FYNNEI. Germline trimming cut 5 bases from V and 0 bases from J; bases unmatched to any gene: 2. The CDR3 loop spans 15 amino acids. Written as DNA, the CDR3 is TGTGCCAGCAGTCTAGCGGGGGCTAGCACAGATACGCAGTATTTT. This translates into CASSLAGASTDTQYF. Drawing the rest from reference TRBV2 and TRBJ2-3, the complete variable domain is EPEVTQTPSHQVTQMGQEVILRCVPISNHLYFYWYRQILGQKVEFLVSFYNNEISEKSEIFDDQFSVERPDGSNFTLKIRSTKLEDSAMYFCASSLAGASTDTQYFGPGTRLTVL.

CDR3: CASSFSGEGEQYF. The CDR3 DNA is TGTGCCAGCAGTTTTTCAGGGGAAGGGGAGCAGTACTTC. The chain couples TRBV28 to TRBJ2-7; tentative D call: TRBD1 (6 bases). Germline-derived CDR1 and CDR2 are MDHEN and SYDVKM. Trimming left V 3 bases short and J 7 bases short, with 13 bases between. CDR3 length equals 13 residues.

V usage is TRBV19 and J usage is TRBJ2-2, with D possibly being TRBD1 (6 bases). The CDR3 runs 16 residues. V gave up 7 bases and J gave up 0 bases, with 15 bases separating them. In germline, CDR1 is LNHDA, CDR2 SQIVND (reference sequence). As DNA, the CDR3 is TGTGCCAGTATTGGCAGGGGAATCACGAACACCGGGGAGCTGTTTTTT. Its protein product is CASIGRGITNTGELFF.

The rearrangement joins TRBV7-6 to TRBJ2-1; 10 positions agree with TRBD2. Germline CDR1 reads SGHVS; CDR2 reads FNYEAQ. This CDR3 has 17 residues. V trimming: 4 bases; J trimming: 3 bases; junction bases outside the gene matches: 9. CDR3 region: CASSSQVAGGFYNEQFF. The CDR3 DNA sequence: TGTGCCAGCAGCTCCCAAGTAGCGGGAGGTTTCTACAATGAGCAGTTCTTC.

The V and J genes are TRBV5-4 and TRBJ2-2; 11 nucleotides agree with TRBD2. The CDR3 runs 15 residues. J was trimmed by 3 bases and V by 4 bases; bases with no gene match: 2. CDR1 and CDR2 from the germline V gene are SGHNT and YYREEE (reference sequence). The CDR3 region is CASSLSGRDTGELFF. For the CDR3, the DNA is TGTGCCAGCAGCCTTAGCGGGAGGGACACCGGGGAGCTGTTTTTT.

The chain carries TRBV2 and TRBJ2-2; D gene uncertain. The ends were cut back, 5 bases at V and 4 bases at J, with 11 bases in the middle. Germline V CDR1 and CDR2: SNHLY, FYNNEI. There are 14 residues in the CDR3. CDR3 loop: CASSILVATGELFF. The CDR3 region has the DNA TGTGCCAGCAGTATCTTAGTTGCCACCGGGGAGCTGTTTTTT.

This sequence joins TRBV7-2 and TRBJ1-1, with a possible D match to TRBD1 (6 bases). Germline V CDR1 and CDR2: SGHTA, FQGNSA. Trimming shortened V by 5 bases and J by 1 base, and 8 bases separated the two germline ends. The CDR3 is 13 residues long. CDR3 sequence (DNA): TGTGCCAGCAGCCAACAGGGGAACACTGAAGCTTTCTTT. Encoded protein: CASSQQGNTEAFF. The whole variable domain, filled in from reference TRBV7-2 and TRBJ1-1, reads GAGVSQSPSNKVTEKGKDVELRCDPISGHTALYWYRQSLGQGLEFLIYFQGNSAPDKSGLPSDRFSAERTGGSVSTLTIQRTQQEDSAVYLCASSQQGNTEAFFGQGTRLTVV.

This clone was counted once. V usage is TRBV5-6 and J usage is TRBJ2-6; 10 positions agree with TRBD1. V shed 6 bases and J 1 base; nucleotides not matched to a gene: 13. The CDR3 consists of 19 residues. Germline values: CDR1 SGHDT, CDR2 YYEEEE. For the CDR3, the DNA is TGTGCCAGCACCCCATCCTGGACAGGGGGAGTATCTGGGGCCAACGTCCTGACTTTC. Translating gives CASTPSWTGGVSGANVLTF.

This chain uses TRBV5-4 with TRBJ1-3; D gene uncertain. The CDR3 consists of 15 residues. From germline, CDR1 is SGHNT and CDR2 YYREEE (reference sequence). The V and J ends lost 6 bases and 0 bases respectively, with 13 bases between them. The DNA of the CDR3 is TGTGCCAGCAAGGAGGAGGCCAGCTCTGGAAACACCATATATTTT. Amino acid sequence: CASKEEASSGNTIYF.

This chain joins TRBV10-2 and TRBJ2-7; 8 nucleotides match TRBD1. The CDR3 is 15 amino acids. The V and J ends lost 7 bases and 0 bases, in that order; junction bases with no gene match: 8. Germline CDR1 reads WSHSY; CDR2 reads SAAADI. In DNA form, the CDR3 reads TGCGCCAGCACCAATACAGGACAGGGCTCCTACGAGCAGTACTTC. Translation gives CASTNTGQGSYEQYF.

The chain combines TRBV19 with TRBJ1-2, with a tentative D call TRBD1 (6 bases). The CDR3 totals 14 residues. Looked up from germline, CDR1 is LNHDA and CDR2 is SQIVND (reference sequence). The V end lost 0 bases, the J end lost 7 bases, and 12 bases lay between the germline ends. The CDR3 is CASSIERGAAGYTF. CDR3 nucleotides: TGTGCCAGTAGTATAGAGCGGGGGGCTGCTGGCTACACCTTC.

The table lists this clone with a count of one. The J gene is TRBJ1-4, the V gene TRBV7-9, with D uncertain. Germline CDR1 is SEHNR and CDR2 is FQNEAQ (reference sequence). The CDR3 spans 14 residues. V dropped 5 bases and J dropped 0 bases, with 7 bases sitting between them. CDR3 loop: CASSPQSTNEKLFF. The CDR3 nucleotides read TGTGCCAGCAGCCCCCAATCAACTAATGAAAAACTGTTTTTT.

This chain links TRBV5-1 with TRBJ1-2; D is unclear. The V gene lost 4 bases and the J gene lost 0 bases, with 13 bases spanning the gap. The CDR3 has 15 amino acids. Germline CDR1 is SGHRS and CDR2 is YFSETQ. CDR3 in amino acids: CASSLGGSSNYGYTF. The DNA for the CDR3 is TGCGCCAGCAGCCTTGGAGGCAGCTCTAACTATGGCTACACCTTC.

The chain uses TRBV30 and TRBJ2-1, with D uncertain. The V gene lost 0 bases and the J gene lost 0 bases, with 12 bases spanning the gap. CDR1 is GTSNPN and CDR2 is SVGIG in the germline V gene (reference sequence). This CDR3 contains 16 residues. The CDR3, as DNA: TGTGCCTGGAGTGTTTCGCGCTCGGGCTCCTACAATGAGCAGTTCTTC. Its protein is CAWSVSRSGSYNEQFF.

The rearrangement joins TRBV5-1 to TRBJ2-5, with 8 bases aligning to TRBD2. With V trimmed by 4 bases and J by 4 bases, 6 bases remained unmatched. The germline CDR1 and CDR2 sequences are SGHRS and YFSETQ. The CDR3 runs to 14 residues. The CDR3 protein is CASSTGTRGETQYF. CDR3 DNA: TGCGCCAGCAGCACGGGGACTAGAGGAGAGACCCAGTACTTC.

CDR3 coding DNA: TGCGCCAGCAGCTTGGCGCCTAGCGGGAGGGATACGCAGTATTTT. This encodes CASSLAPSGRDTQYF. This chain links TRBV5-1 with TRBJ2-3, with 11 bases aligning to TRBD2. J was trimmed by 6 bases and V by 0 bases; bases with no gene match: 3. The CDR3 extends over 15 amino acids. CDR1 and CDR2 (germline): SGHRS, YFSETQ. Variable domain in full (rest from reference TRBV5-1 and TRBJ2-3): KAGVTQTPRYLIKTRGQQVTLSCSPISGHRSVSWYQQTPGQGLQFLFEYFSETQRNKGNFPGRFSGRQFSNSRSEMNVSTLELGDSALYLCASSLAPSGRDTQYFGPGTRLTVL.